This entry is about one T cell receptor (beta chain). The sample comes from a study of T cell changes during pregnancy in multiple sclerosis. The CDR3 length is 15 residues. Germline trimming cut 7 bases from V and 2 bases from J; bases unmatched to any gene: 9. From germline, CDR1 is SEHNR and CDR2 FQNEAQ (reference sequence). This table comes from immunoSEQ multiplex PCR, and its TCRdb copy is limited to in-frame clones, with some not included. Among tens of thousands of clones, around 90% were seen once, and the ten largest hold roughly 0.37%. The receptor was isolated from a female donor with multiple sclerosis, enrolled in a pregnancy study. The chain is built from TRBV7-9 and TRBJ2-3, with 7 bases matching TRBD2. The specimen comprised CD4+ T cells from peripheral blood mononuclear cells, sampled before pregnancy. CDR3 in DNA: TGTGCCAGCACCTTGCGGGGGACCTTCACAGATACGCAGTATTTT. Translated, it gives CASTLRGTFTDTQYF.